This T cell receptor beta chain was found in a study of radiation and T cells in renal cell carcinoma. Study details: Nephrectomy followed 15 Gy stereotactic body radiation by 4 weeks.

Trimming cost V 6 bases and J 7 bases, with 15 bases left between them. The CDR3 loop spans 14 amino acids. Per germline, CDR1 MRHNA and CDR2 SNTAGT. Some clones are missing from TCRdb's copy, which holds only in-frame ones; the method was immunoSEQ multiplex PCR. Altogether around 60,000 clones are present, just over 75% being singletons, with the ten largest covering roughly 7%. Time point noted: blood 2 weeks post-SBRT. Treatment noted: 15 Gy SBRT to primary tumor, nephrectomy 4 weeks later. Blood was sampled at baseline, 2 weeks and 4 weeks after SBRT. This TCR was recovered from a man in his 60s with renal cell carcinoma. Source: blood, taken from a patient whose treatment included radiotherapy and nephrectomy. V is TRBV6-4 and J is TRBJ1-4; possibly TRBD1 for D (5 bases). CDR3 protein: CASRDTSRGEKLFF. The CDR3 nucleotides are TGTGCCAGCAGGGACACATCAAGGGGTGAAAAACTGTTTTTT.